A selection of T cell receptor beta chains follows, all from one sample in a study of cytomegalovirus exposure and HLA in healthy donors. The data were produced by immunoSEQ multiplex PCR, yet TCRdb's version contains in-frame clones alone and is incomplete. Counted here are around 70,000 clones, roughly nine tenths occurring once; the ten biggest clones make up 2.5% to 4%. Sequencing was carried out using PBMCs. The receptors here all came from a young man in good health and CMV-seronegative. CDR3s include the opening cysteine and the closing phenylalanine or tryptophan. D genes are given only for firm matches. A row's size may be missing; if present it is once, few, many or a size class.

size: .
J: TRBJ1-1
V: TRBV14
D: TRBD1
DNA: TGTGCCAGCAGCCAGCCGGGACAGCCAAAGAACACTGAAGCTTTCTTT
CDR3: CASSQPGQPKNTEAFF

size: .
J: TRBJ2-1
V: TRBV2
D: .
DNA: TGTGCCAGCAGTGATCCTAGGCGGGAGCAGTTCTTC
CDR3: CASSDPRREQFF

size: .
J: TRBJ1-1
V: TRBV6-1
D: .
DNA: TGTGCCAGCAGCCCCGGACAGTGGGCTGAAGCTTTCTTT
CDR3: CASSPGQWAEAFF

size: .
J: TRBJ2-7
V: TRBV25-1
D: TRBD2
DNA: TGTGCCAGCAGTGAAACGGGAGGGAAGAACGAGCAGTACTTC
CDR3: CASSETGGKNEQYF

size: .
J: TRBJ2-2
V: TRBV7-9
D: TRBD2
DNA: TGTGCCAGCAGCTTTCGGACTAGCGGAGCGGGCGGGGAGCTGTTTTTT
CDR3: CASSFRTSGAGGELFF

size: .
J: TRBJ1-2
V: TRBV9
D: TRBD1
DNA: TGTGCCAGTACCCAGGGGGGCGGCTATGGCTACACCTTC
CDR3: CASTQGGGYGYTF

size: once
J: TRBJ2-1
V: TRBV18
D: TRBD1
DNA: TGTGCCAGCTCACCAACGGCGGTGACAGGGGTCAATGAGCAGTTCTTC
CDR3: CASSPTAVTGVNEQFF

size: .
J: TRBJ2-5
V: TRBV6-5
D: TRBD2
DNA: TGTGCCAGCAAAAGGACTAGCGGGAAAGAGACCCAGTACTTC
CDR3: CASKRTSGKETQYF

size: .
J: TRBJ2-3
V: TRBV9
D: .
DNA: TGTGCCAGCAACCTCAACGAGGCCGCAGATACGCAGTATTTT
CDR3: CASNLNEAADTQYF

size: .
J: TRBJ1-1
V: TRBV7-9
D: .
DNA: TGTGCCAGCAGCCCCCCGACGGCAGGTGGCCCTGAAGCTTTCTTT
CDR3: CASSPPTAGGPEAFF

size: .
J: TRBJ2-5
V: TRBV30
D: TRBD2
DNA: TGTGCCTGGAGTCGCGGGAGTTTGGAGACCCAGTACTTC
CDR3: CAWSRGSLETQYF

size: .
J: TRBJ1-2
V: TRBV6-5
D: .
DNA: TGTGCCAGCAGTCCCACCCAGAGGTGGAGCTATGGCTACACCTTC
CDR3: CASSPTQRWSYGYTF

size: .
J: TRBJ2-2
V: TRBV30
D: TRBD2
DNA: TGTGCCTGGATAGGTGATAGCGGGAGGGCCCACACCGGGGAGCTGTTTTTT
CDR3: CAWIGDSGRAHTGELFF

size: once
J: TRBJ2-7
V: TRBV29-1
D: TRBD2
DNA: TGCAGCGTTGACCGACTAGCGGGTTCCTACGAGCAGTACTTC
CDR3: CSVDRLAGSYEQYF

size: once
J: TRBJ2-1
V: TRBV7-2
D: .
DNA: TGTGCCAGCAGCTTAATCCTCATTACGCGGGGCAATGAGCAGTTCTTC
CDR3: CASSLILITRGNEQFF

size: .
J: TRBJ2-7
V: TRBV9
D: TRBD2
DNA: TGTGCCAGCAGCCCCCGGGAGGGCCATCCCTACGAGCAGTACTTC
CDR3: CASSPREGHPYEQYF

size: .
J: TRBJ2-7
V: TRBV7-9
D: TRBD2
DNA: TGTGCCAGCAGCGACCTAGCGGGGACCTACGAGCAGTACTTC
CDR3: CASSDLAGTYEQYF

size: .
J: TRBJ2-2
V: TRBV28
D: TRBD1
DNA: TGTGCCAGCAGGGGACAGGGGGGGACCGGGGAGCTGTTTTTT
CDR3: CASRGQGGTGELFF

size: .
J: TRBJ1-2
V: TRBV27
D: .
DNA: TGTGCCAGCAGTTTCGGGATGGCCTCCTATGGCTACACCTTC
CDR3: CASSFGMASYGYTF

size: .
J: TRBJ1-1
V: TRBV28
D: .
DNA: TGTGCCAGCAGCAACACAGAGTTGAACACTGAAGCTTTCTTT
CDR3: CASSNTELNTEAFF

size: .
J: TRBJ2-2
V: TRBV9
D: .
DNA: TGTGCCAGCAGCGTAGGCGGGCCCTCAACGACCGGGGAGCTGTTTTTT
CDR3: CASSVGGPSTTGELFF

size: few
J: TRBJ2-7
V: TRBV5-1
D: .
DNA: TGCGCCAGCAGCTCGAAAACCGGGGAAACGAACGAGCAGTACTTC
CDR3: CASSSKTGETNEQYF

size: .
J: TRBJ2-7
V: TRBV29-1
D: .
DNA: TGCAGCGTGGGGGGGCCGGAGTCCCACGAGCAGTACTTC
CDR3: CSVGGPESHEQYF

size: .
J: TRBJ1-2
V: TRBV28
D: TRBD1
DNA: TGTGCCAGCACTGCCGGGGACAGTTATTATGGCTACACCTTC
CDR3: CASTAGDSYYGYTF

size: .
J: TRBJ2-3
V: TRBV5-8
D: TRBD2
DNA: TGTGCCAGCAGCTGGGAGAGGGCGGGAGGCGCAGATACGCAGTATTTT
CDR3: CASSWERAGGADTQYF

size: .
J: TRBJ2-5
V: TRBV6-5
D: TRBD2
DNA: TGTGCCAGCCAGCTCGCGGGAGGCACGGGGGAGACCCAGTACTTC
CDR3: CASQLAGGTGETQYF

size: .
J: TRBJ1-1
V: TRBV4-3
D: TRBD1
DNA: TGCGCCAGCAGCCTGGGACAGGGGCGAACTGAAGCTTTCTTT
CDR3: CASSLGQGRTEAFF

size: once
J: TRBJ2-2
V: TRBV28
D: .
DNA: TGTGCCAGCAGCACGGTTCTCAGGCTTTACGGGGAGCTGTTTTTT
CDR3: CASSTVLRLYGELFF

size: .
J: TRBJ2-1
V: TRBV5-4
D: .
DNA: TGTGCCAGCAGCCGTTTGGGACTTTATATCCATGAGCAGTTCTTC
CDR3: CASSRLGLYIHEQFF

size: .
J: TRBJ1-2
V: TRBV30
D: .
DNA: TGTGCCTGGGCCAACCCAGGCTATGGCTACACCTTC
CDR3: CAWANPGYGYTF

size: .
J: TRBJ2-1
V: TRBV18
D: TRBD2
DNA: TGTGCCAGCTCACCAGGTAGCGGGATGAGCTCCTACAATGAGCAGTTCTTC
CDR3: CASSPGSGMSSYNEQFF

size: .
J: TRBJ2-3
V: TRBV29-1
D: .
DNA: TGCAGCGTTCGGGATCCTGGGTTCGGGGATACGCAGTATTTT
CDR3: CSVRDPGFGDTQYF

size: .
J: TRBJ1-1
V: TRBV7-3
D: TRBD1
DNA: TGTGCCAGCAGCTTGAATAGGGGCAGGGGGCCGGGGTACACTGAAGCTTTCTTT
CDR3: CASSLNRGRGPGYTEAFF

size: .
J: TRBJ1-1
V: TRBV5-1
D: .
DNA: TGCGCCAGCAGCTCCCAGGGCGCTGAAGCTTTCTTT
CDR3: CASSSQGAEAFF

size: .
J: TRBJ2-7
V: TRBV28
D: .
DNA: TGTGCCAGCAACCCTGGGGGGATCGCCTACGAGCAGTACTTC
CDR3: CASNPGGIAYEQYF

size: once
J: TRBJ2-7
V: TRBV30
D: TRBD2
DNA: TGTGCCTGGAGTGCGGGAGGGGCCTCCTACGAGCAGTACTTC
CDR3: CAWSAGGASYEQYF

size: .
J: TRBJ2-1
V: TRBV6-6
D: TRBD2
DNA: TGTGCCAGCAGTTCCCCTAGCGGGAGTAGAGGTGAGCAGTTCTTC
CDR3: CASSSPSGSRGEQFF

size: .
J: TRBJ2-2
V: TRBV7-3
D: TRBD2
DNA: TGTGCCAGCAGCTTGACACCCGTTACTAGCGGGAACACCGGGGAGCTGTTTTTT
CDR3: CASSLTPVTSGNTGELFF

size: .
J: TRBJ2-5
V: TRBV6-6
D: .
DNA: TGTGCCAGCAGCTACCTGAGGGAGACCCAGTACTTC
CDR3: CASSYLRETQYF

size: .
J: TRBJ2-5
V: TRBV6-6
D: TRBD2
DNA: TGTGCCAGCGAACGCGGGAGGGGACAAGAGACCCAGTACTTC
CDR3: CASERGRGQETQYF

size: .
J: TRBJ2-7
V: TRBV28
D: TRBD2
DNA: TGTGCCACCTGGGGGCTAGCGGGATCCTACGAGCAGTACTTC
CDR3: CATWGLAGSYEQYF

size: .
J: TRBJ1-5
V: TRBV28
D: .
DNA: TGTGCCAGCAGTTTATCAGGAACTGGGCAGCCCCAGCATTTT
CDR3: CASSLSGTGQPQHF

size: .
J: TRBJ1-1
V: TRBV7-9
D: .
DNA: TGTGCCAGCAGCCTCAGGGTCTTGAACACTGAAGCTTTCTTT
CDR3: CASSLRVLNTEAFF

size: .
J: TRBJ2-2
V: TRBV19
D: .
DNA: TGTGCCAGTAGTAGTAAGGGGACTCGGTACACCGGGGAGCTGTTTTTT
CDR3: CASSSKGTRYTGELFF

size: .
J: TRBJ1-2
V: TRBV21-1
D: .
DNA: TGTGCCAGCAGCAAACGGGGGACCAACTATGGCTACACCTTC
CDR3: CASSKRGTNYGYTF

size: .
J: TRBJ1-2
V: TRBV28
D: TRBD1
DNA: TGTGCCAGCAGTTTAGTGGGCAGGGGGACTCCTAACTATGGCTACACCTTC
CDR3: CASSLVGRGTPNYGYTF

size: .
J: TRBJ1-2
V: TRBV19
D: .
DNA: TGTGCCAGCTCCGTCGGACAGCACTCCTATGGCTACACCTTC
CDR3: CASSVGQHSYGYTF

size: .
J: TRBJ2-2
V: TRBV19
D: .
DNA: TGTGCCAGTAGTATTGTTTCCGTCGGGAGCTCCAGCACCGGGGAGCTGTTTTTT
CDR3: CASSIVSVGSSSTGELFF

size: once
J: TRBJ1-2
V: TRBV4-2
D: .
DNA: TGTGCCAGCAGCCAAGAAATCTGGTGGCATGGCTACACCTTC
CDR3: CASSQEIWWHGYTF

size: .
J: TRBJ2-1
V: TRBV9
D: .
DNA: TGTGCCAGCAGTGAACCGTCGGCGGGACAGTTCTTC
CDR3: CASSEPSAGQFF

size: once
J: TRBJ2-1
V: TRBV11-2
D: TRBD2
DNA: TGTGCCAGCAGCCCCGGTCTAGCGGAGAAGGATGAGCAGTTCTTC
CDR3: CASSPGLAEKDEQFF

size: once
J: TRBJ2-1
V: TRBV15
D: .
DNA: TGTGCCACCAGCAAAGGGGATGGTGAGCAGTTCTTC
CDR3: CATSKGDGEQFF

size: .
J: TRBJ2-2
V: TRBV2
D: TRBD2
DNA: TGTGCCACCATGGGACTAGCGGGTAGCGCGAACACCGGGGAGCTGTTTTTT
CDR3: CATMGLAGSANTGELFF

size: .
J: TRBJ1-1
V: TRBV28
D: TRBD1
DNA: TGTGCCAGCAGTGAAGGGACAGGGAACACTGAAGCTTTCTTT
CDR3: CASSEGTGNTEAFF

size: .
J: TRBJ2-1
V: TRBV18
D: .
DNA: TGTGCCAGCGCCATGGGGGCGGGAGACGCCTACAATGAGCAGTTCTTC
CDR3: CASAMGAGDAYNEQFF

size: once
J: TRBJ2-2
V: TRBV7-6
D: TRBD2
DNA: TGTGCCAGCAGCTTAGTCGTAAGCACTAGCGGGAGGACCGGGGAGCTGTTTTTT
CDR3: CASSLVVSTSGRTGELFF

size: .
J: TRBJ2-3
V: TRBV7-9
D: .
DNA: TGTGCCAGCAGCTTAGCGACCAGGGAGGCAGATACGCAGTATTTT
CDR3: CASSLATREADTQYF

size: .
J: TRBJ2-7
V: TRBV15
D: TRBD2
DNA: TGTGCCACCAGCGCCCGACGTGGAACGGGAGGGCCCAACGAGCAGTACTTC
CDR3: CATSARRGTGGPNEQYF